These 6 T cell receptor beta chains share one sample of origin, sequenced in a study of beta chain features in type 1 diabetes. Study-wide results and caveats: For Type 1 diabetes patients, all four CD4+ subsets carried TCRB CDR3s that were moderately but significantly shorter.

Reverse transcribing all isolated RNA meant expressed TCRB transcripts were sequenced. Assay used: immunoSEQ multiplex PCR; TCRdb lists only in-frame clones, some missing. The sample carries some 290,000 clones, roughly 13% recorded once. These receptors have no known antigen. Material for sequencing was naive CD4+ T cells from blood. Receptors originate from a man aged 25 to 40 with type 1 diabetes.

V gene TRBV9 combines with J gene TRBJ2-1; D gene unclear. CDR1 is SGDLS and CDR2 is YYNGEE in the germline V gene. Deletions cut 1 base from V and 0 bases from J, with 11 bases between. CDR3 length: 16 residues. The CDR3, as DNA: TGTGCCAGCAGCGTACAGACGACAAGCTCCTACAATGAGCAGTTCTTC. It yields the protein CASSVQTTSSYNEQFF.

This clone was detected a few times. V and J are TRBV7-9 and TRBJ2-7; D is undetermined. Germline loops: CDR1 SEHNR, CDR2 FQNEAQ (reference sequence). The CDR3 is made up of 14 amino acids. V dropped 2 bases and J dropped 0 bases, with 8 bases sitting between them. The CDR3 spells CASSLSQSSYEQYF. The CDR3 DNA is TGTGCCAGCAGCTTAAGTCAGTCCTCCTACGAGCAGTACTTC.

The sample holds a few counts of this clone. The DNA for the CDR3 is TGTGCCAGCAGTTTCCTACTAGCGGGAGGCTCCTACGAGCAGTACTTC. Its translation: CASSFLLAGGSYEQYF. The rearrangement links TRBV28 to TRBJ2-7, with 12 positions matching TRBD2. The CDR3 is 16 residues long. V lost 3 bases to trimming and J lost 0 bases; unmatched junction nucleotides: 3. Germline V lookup: CDR1 MDHEN, CDR2 SYDVKM.

The chain joins TRBV5-1 to TRBJ1-5, with D maybe TRBD1 (6 bases). Germline assignment: CDR1 SGHRS and CDR2 YFSETQ. The CDR3 has 14 amino acids. V dropped 4 bases and J dropped 7 bases, with 15 bases sitting between them. The chain's CDR3 is CASSPTGSEQPQHF. DNA of the CDR3: TGCGCCAGCAGCCCAACAGGGAGCGAGCAGCCCCAGCATTTT.

This clone was counted between two and nine times. The identical CDR3 is also encoded by other nucleotide sequences in the sample. The chain has TRBV7-2 and TRBJ2-1; perhaps TRBD1 as D (6 bases). CDR3 length: 15 residues. V lost 0 bases to trimming and J lost 5 bases, with 11 bases between them. Per the germline V gene, CDR1 is SGHTA and CDR2 is FQGNSA. The DNA for the CDR3 is TGTGCCAGCAGCTTAGCCCCGACAGGAGACAATGAGCAGTTCTTC. Encoded protein: CASSLAPTGDNEQFF.

This clone was detected only a few times. The chain uses TRBV28 and TRBJ2-5; 12 positions agree with TRBD1. V lost 5 bases to trimming and J lost 5 bases; unmatched junction nucleotides: 9. The germline V gene encodes CDR1 MDHEN and CDR2 SYDVKM. The CDR3 totals 16 residues. CDR3 coding DNA: TGTGCCAGCAGTCCCCCCGGGACAGGGGGCCGGGAGACCCAGTACTTC. Translated: CASSPPGTGGRETQYF.